The present TCR beta chain was sequenced within a study of blood T cell repertoires in COVID-19. Study details: Material from acute and convalescent COVID-19 was sourced from the United States, Italy and Spain. Sources were T cells, B-cell-depleted T cells, or PBMCs; the material itself was cDNA or gDNA.

In the source study's methods: From reference gene primer amplification, estimates of nucleated cell counts were derived. Libraries were prepared by immunoSEQ multiplex PCR; TCRdb keeps only in-frame clonotypes and omits some of them. V and J calls and clone size are as listed in that table; D and trimming were resolved from the DNA. The sample holds over 55,000 clones, roughly 80% seen once. Sequenced input: peripheral blood. The origin of this receptor is a woman aged 55-69 years with acute or convalescent COVID-19.

The CDR3 is CASNTLGQFNSPLHF. Here the CDR3 DNA reads TGTGCCAGTAATACACTCGGACAGTTTAATTCACCCCTCCACTTT. The chain has TRBV27 and TRBJ1-6, with a tentative D call TRBD1 (6 bases). This CDR3 is built from 15 residues. Per germline, CDR1 MNHEY and CDR2 SMNVEV (reference sequence). Trimming left V 9 bases short and J 6 bases short, with 18 bases between.